This T cell receptor (beta chain) stems from a study of blood T cell repertoires in COVID-19 (dated by TCRdb to the early 2020s). Describing the broader study: The collaborator samples originated in the United States, Italy and Spain and spanned the acute and convalescent phases of COVID-19. The material from the prospective study consisted of cDNA or gDNA derived from T cells, B-cell-depleted T cells, or PBMCs. Deeply sampled blood TCRbeta repertoires from subjects exposed to, actively infected with, or recovered from COVID-19 were included in the dataset. The repertoires were released in a freely available public database intended as a resource for research on the immune response to SARS-CoV-2. Samples came from the ongoing ImmuneRACE study (first 160 participants) plus 1,254 subjects from 6 global collaborators. The sample metadata nearly always contained a de-identified subject ID, COVID-19 status, age in years and sex. Where available, HLA class I and class II types were taken from metadata supplied by the sample provider and were not determined by assay-based typing.

Remarks on this clone: The antigen it recognizes is unknown. No much larger clonotype is one base removed from it; base qualities were not supplied. Other DNA sequences in this specimen translate into the identical CDR3.

Broader findings and caveats from the paper: How much clinical and demographic metadata was included differed by source and by participant, and the metadata was provided uncurated.

TCRbeta CDR3 regions were amplified from genomic DNA using the immunoSEQ Assay, a bias-controlled multiplex PCR. The study's own analysis went as follows. The number of nucleated cells in each sample was estimated by amplification of reference gene primers within the assay. To quantify the absolute abundance of each unique TCRbeta CDR3 rearrangement, sequence reads were collapsed and filtered. For each sample, productive Simpson clonality was calculated as the square root of Simpson's diversity index over productive rearrangements. The table comes from immuneACCESS by way of TCRdb, which keeps in-frame sequences with V and J called. Part of the clones is missing from these tables; in studies checked, under half for an unresolved V gene and the rest for unknown reasons. The DNA gave D and trimming, while V, J and clone size come from that table. For this sample the table gives 330,000 or so clones, of which roughly 87% were detected only once. Approximately 10% of the sample is held by the ten biggest clonotypes.

CDR1 and CDR2 are read off the germline V gene as LGHNA and YNFKEQ. From cysteine to phenylalanine, the CDR3 is 16 amino acids long. Only the CDR3 region is kept as DNA, spanning 48 bases read in frame from base 1. Trimming takes 0 bases off V and 3 bases off J; junction bases not matched to a gene: 2. In Seattle, one collaborating source enrolled patients while the infection was active and tracked those patients longitudinally over the course of disease. Collaborating institutions collected whole blood in K2EDTA tubes following their own protocols. For TCRbeta analysis, collaborator samples were shipped as frozen whole blood, as isolated PBMCs, or as DNA extracted from either sample type.

The sample consisted of peripheral blood. The clonotype was recovered from a man aged 30 to 39 with COVID-19, enrolled during active disease. This chain joins TRBV4-2 to TRBJ2-3, with TRBD2 matching 11 junction bases. The nucleotide sequence reads as follows: TGTGCCAGCAGCCAAGATCTAGCGGGGGGTACAGATACGCAGTATTTT. Its translation reads: CASSQDLAGGTDTQYF.